A selection of T cell receptor beta chains follows, all from one sample in a study of beta chain features in type 1 diabetes. Clones were sequenced by immunoSEQ multiplex PCR, and TCRdb holds only the in-frame ones, with some missing. The sample has approximately 160,000 clones, about 63% seen once; the top ten hold around 0.08%. Sequences were obtained from naive CD4+ T cells from blood. These receptors were obtained from a man in his thirties or forties with type 1 diabetes. The CDR3 runs from the conserved cysteine through the conserved F or W. The D gene is left open where the match is weak. Not all rows give a size; the values are once, few, many and, for expanded clones, a class.

J: TRBJ2-1; size: NA; V: TRBV7-2; D: TRBD1; CDR3: CASSLVETGVEQFF; DNA: TGTGCCAGCAGCTTAGTGGAGACAGGGGTCGAGCAGTTCTTC
J: TRBJ2-7; size: NA; V: TRBV29-1; D: NA; CDR3: CSVAVEGYEQYF; DNA: TGCAGCGTGGCTGTGGAGGGCTACGAGCAGTACTTC
J: TRBJ2-5; size: NA; V: TRBV29-1; D: TRBD2; CDR3: CSGKLAGDEETQYF; DNA: TGCAGCGGTAAACTAGCGGGGGACGAAGAGACCCAGTACTTC
J: TRBJ2-5; size: NA; V: TRBV11-2; D: NA; CDR3: CASSLQETQYF; DNA: TGTGCCAGCAGTTTACAAGAGACCCAGTACTTC
J: TRBJ1-6; size: NA; V: TRBV27; D: NA; CDR3: CASSSSPLLEEKLHF; DNA: TGTGCCAGCAGTTCCTCACCCCTATTGGAGGAAAAGCTCCACTTT
J: TRBJ2-7; size: NA; V: TRBV14; D: NA; CDR3: CASSQATRTDSYEQYF; DNA: TGTGCCAGCAGCCAAGCGACCCGAACAGATTCCTACGAGCAGTACTTC
J: TRBJ1-2; size: NA; V: TRBV29-1; D: TRBD1; CDR3: CSAGQGDGYTF; DNA: TGCAGCGCCGGACAGGGTGACGGCTACACCTTC
J: TRBJ2-7; size: NA; V: TRBV7-2; D: NA; CDR3: CASRPTGSYEQYF; DNA: TGTGCCAGCAGACCTACAGGCTCCTACGAGCAGTACTTC
J: TRBJ2-3; size: NA; V: TRBV4-1; D: NA; CDR3: CASSQESSNKGDTQYF; DNA: TGCGCCAGCAGCCAAGAATCCTCTAACAAGGGAGATACGCAGTATTTT
J: TRBJ2-5; size: NA; V: TRBV7-2; D: NA; CDR3: CASSLVRQETQYF; DNA: TGTGCCAGCAGCTTGGTCAGGCAAGAGACCCAGTACTTC
J: TRBJ2-7; size: NA; V: TRBV30; D: NA; CDR3: CAWSSGSGGSHEQYF; DNA: TGTGCCTGGAGTTCAGGGTCAGGGGGGAGTCACGAGCAGTACTTC
J: TRBJ2-1; size: NA; V: TRBV28; D: NA; CDR3: CASSFRTRQFF; DNA: TGTGCCAGCAGTTTTCGCACGAGGCAGTTCTTC
J: TRBJ2-1; size: NA; V: TRBV29-1; D: NA; CDR3: CSVEKVRSNYNEQFF; DNA: TGCAGCGTTGAAAAAGTTCGATCTAACTACAATGAGCAGTTCTTC
J: TRBJ2-3; size: NA; V: TRBV6-5; D: TRBD2; CDR3: CASSYGLATDTQYF; DNA: TGTGCCAGCAGTTACGGACTAGCGACAGATACGCAGTATTTT
J: TRBJ1-6; size: NA; V: TRBV9; D: TRBD1; CDR3: CASSVADRGDSPLHF; DNA: TGTGCCAGCAGCGTAGCCGACAGGGGGGATTCACCCCTCCACTTT
J: TRBJ2-3; size: few; V: TRBV4-1; D: NA; CDR3: CASSQEERSTDTQYF; DNA: TGCGCCAGCAGCCAAGAAGAGCGAAGCACAGATACGCAGTATTTT
J: TRBJ2-3; size: NA; V: TRBV29-1; D: TRBD2; CDR3: CSVRGVVSGGTDTQYF; DNA: TGCAGCGTCCGGGGAGTAGTTAGCGGGGGTACAGATACGCAGTATTTT
J: TRBJ1-5; size: NA; V: TRBV2; D: NA; CDR3: CASSDKGRQGGNQPQHF; DNA: TGTGCCAGCAGTGATAAGGGTAGGCAGGGCGGTAATCAGCCCCAGCATTTT
J: TRBJ1-1; size: NA; V: TRBV4-3; D: NA; CDR3: CASSQDRNLIAFF; DNA: TGCGCCAGCAGCCAAGACAGGAATCTGATAGCTTTCTTT
J: TRBJ2-1; size: NA; V: TRBV9; D: NA; CDR3: CASSVGPAFGEQFF; DNA: TGTGCCAGCAGCGTAGGCCCGGCCTTCGGGGAGCAGTTCTTC
J: TRBJ1-2; size: NA; V: TRBV30; D: NA; CDR3: CAWRVGGVVYGYTF; DNA: TGTGCCTGGAGGGTAGGGGGTGTCGTTTACGGCTACACCTTC
J: TRBJ2-3; size: NA; V: TRBV9; D: NA; CDR3: CASSAGKVGGGSTDTQYF; DNA: TGTGCCAGCAGCGCTGGTAAAGTTGGGGGCGGGAGCACAGATACGCAGTATTTT
J: TRBJ2-1; size: NA; V: TRBV15; D: NA; CDR3: CATSSQLAQGSYNEQFF; DNA: TGTGCCACCAGCAGCCAACTAGCCCAAGGCTCCTACAATGAGCAGTTCTTC
J: TRBJ2-5; size: NA; V: TRBV7-9; D: TRBD2; CDR3: CASSIGLAGGLGETQYF; DNA: TGTGCCAGCAGTATCGGACTAGCGGGGGGATTAGGAGAGACCCAGTACTTC
J: TRBJ2-3; size: NA; V: TRBV30; D: NA; CDR3: CACAKTGIGTDTQYF; DNA: TGTGCCTGTGCCAAAACAGGGATAGGAACAGATACGCAGTATTTT
J: TRBJ1-5; size: NA; V: TRBV30; D: NA; CDR3: CAWGRDSNQPQHF; DNA: TGTGCCTGGGGGAGGGATAGCAATCAGCCCCAGCATTTT
J: TRBJ2-5; size: NA; V: TRBV6-5; D: NA; CDR3: CASSYSRGRGQETQYF; DNA: TGTGCCAGCAGTTACTCACGGGGAAGAGGACAAGAGACCCAGTACTTC
J: TRBJ2-1; size: NA; V: TRBV27; D: NA; CDR3: CASSRAVNEQFF; DNA: TGTGCCAGCAGTCGGGCGGTCAATGAGCAGTTCTTC
J: TRBJ2-7; size: NA; V: TRBV29-1; D: NA; CDR3: CSVGQSSYEQYF; DNA: TGCAGCGTTGGACAGAGCTCCTACGAGCAGTACTTC
J: TRBJ2-5; size: NA; V: TRBV7-9; D: NA; CDR3: CASSSGNLAYQETQYF; DNA: TGTGCCAGCAGCTCCGGGAACTTAGCTTATCAAGAGACCCAGTACTTC
J: TRBJ2-4; size: NA; V: TRBV7-9; D: NA; CDR3: CASSGLGAKNIQYF; DNA: TGTGCCAGCAGCGGACTCGGGGCCAAAAACATTCAGTACTTC
J: TRBJ2-5; size: once; V: TRBV27; D: NA; CDR3: CASSSLGLQRETQYF; DNA: TGTGCCAGCAGTTCCTTGGGACTTCAGAGGGAGACCCAGTACTTC
J: TRBJ2-4; size: NA; V: TRBV7-2; D: NA; CDR3: CASSPGPFSSKNIQYF; DNA: TGTGCCAGCAGCCCCGGGCCTTTCTCCTCCAAAAACATTCAGTACTTC
J: TRBJ2-3; size: NA; V: TRBV30; D: NA; CDR3: CAWTGGGNTQYF; DNA: TGTGCCTGGACAGGAGGCGGGAATACGCAGTATTTT
J: TRBJ2-3; size: NA; V: TRBV7-2; D: TRBD1; CDR3: CASSLDEHRGLDTQYF; DNA: TGTGCCAGCAGCTTAGATGAGCACAGGGGGCTGGATACGCAGTATTTT
J: TRBJ2-1; size: few; V: TRBV7-9; D: NA; CDR3: CATTGYGNEQFF; DNA: TGTGCCACGACGGGGTACGGCAATGAGCAGTTCTTC
J: TRBJ2-5; size: few; V: TRBV29-1; D: TRBD2; CDR3: CSVSYLAGPGETQYF; DNA: TGCAGCGTCTCCTATCTAGCGGGGCCGGGGGAGACCCAGTACTTC
J: TRBJ2-5; size: NA; V: TRBV2; D: NA; CDR3: CASSDRPETQYF; DNA: TGTGCCAGCAGTGACCGGCCCGAGACCCAGTACTTC
J: TRBJ2-4; size: NA; V: TRBV4-3; D: NA; CDR3: CASSARHRADIQYF; DNA: TGCGCCAGCAGCGCCAGGCACAGGGCGGACATTCAGTACTTC
J: TRBJ2-5; size: NA; V: TRBV7-2; D: NA; CDR3: CASKTSGQETQYF; DNA: TGTGCCAGCAAAACTTCAGGGCAAGAGACCCAGTACTTC
J: TRBJ1-3; size: NA; V: TRBV30; D: NA; CDR3: CAWSAGNTIYF; DNA: TGTGCCTGGAGTGCCGGAAACACCATATATTTT
J: TRBJ2-5; size: few; V: TRBV10-3; D: NA; CDR3: CAISDNLVQETQYF; DNA: TGTGCCATCAGTGACAATCTGGTCCAAGAGACCCAGTACTTC
J: TRBJ1-1; size: few; V: TRBV30; D: NA; CDR3: CAWSVLVDTEAFF; DNA: TGTGCCTGGAGTGTATTGGTTGACACTGAAGCTTTCTTT
J: TRBJ2-6; size: NA; V: TRBV27; D: NA; CDR3: CASSLLSSGANVLTF; DNA: TGTGCCAGCAGTTTACTAAGCTCTGGGGCCAACGTCCTGACTTTC
J: TRBJ2-1; size: NA; V: TRBV7-2; D: NA; CDR3: CASSLVVQGGEQFF; DNA: TGTGCCAGCAGCTTAGTGGTTCAGGGTGGCGAGCAGTTCTTC
J: TRBJ2-5; size: NA; V: TRBV30; D: TRBD2; CDR3: CAWSRGGETQYF; DNA: TGTGCCTGGAGTCGGGGAGGGGAGACCCAGTACTTC
J: TRBJ2-5; size: once; V: TRBV5-4; D: TRBD2; CDR3: CASSLEGLAGRQETQYF; DNA: TGTGCCAGCAGCTTGGAGGGACTAGCGGGGAGGCAAGAGACCCAGTACTTC
J: TRBJ1-5; size: few; V: TRBV2; D: NA; CDR3: CASSEGESNQPQHF; DNA: TGTGCCAGCAGTGAAGGAGAGAGCAATCAGCCCCAGCATTTT